The rows below give T cell receptor beta chains drawn from one sample of a study of blood T cell repertoires in COVID-19. Some clones are missing from TCRdb's copy, which holds only in-frame ones; the method was immunoSEQ multiplex PCR. The repertoire has 150,000 to 200,000 clones, roughly four fifths of them found once; the top ten carry approximately 21%. The sequenced sample was peripheral blood. The source is a woman older than 75 with acute or convalescent COVID-19. The conserved cysteine and the conserved F or W are not part of the CDR3 here. The order of the fields is D gene, V gene, J gene, CDR3 protein. D genes are given only for firm matches.

TRBD1	TRBV30	TRBJ1-3	ARQGRAPGNTIY
.	TRBV4-1	TRBJ2-5	ASSQESGLGGETQY
TRBD1	TRBV10-3	TRBJ1-1	AISDGTGVTEAF
TRBD1	TRBV7-2	TRBJ2-7	ASSLSGQGSYEQY
TRBD2	TRBV4-1	TRBJ2-1	ASSQDRLAGDHNEQF
TRBD2	TRBV10-1	TRBJ2-1	ASSREGLAGYNEQF
TRBD1	TRBV7-9	TRBJ1-5	ASSSGQGGNNQPQH
.	TRBV3-1/TRBV3-2	TRBJ2-7	ASSQVGGSSYEQY
.	TRBV2	TRBJ2-4	ASTRRQGLSKNIQY
.	TRBV7-9	TRBJ1-1	ASRTDSPMNTEAF
TRBD1	TRBV27	TRBJ2-7	ASSWGPGQGASEQY
.	TRBV2	TRBJ2-7	ASSISRGEQY
TRBD2	TRBV7-9	TRBJ2-5	ASSKSPAGTGGQETQY
TRBD1	TRBV6-5	TRBJ2-1	ASSLRGSSYNEQF
.	TRBV29-1	TRBJ1-2	SVDKTLAGGYT
TRBD1	TRBV3-1/TRBV3-2	TRBJ1-6	ASSPRTGVSPLH
.	TRBV6-2/TRBV6-3	TRBJ2-7	ASSYDSSYEQY
.	TRBV7-9	TRBJ2-1	ASRKVRGIYNEQF
.	TRBV14	TRBJ1-1	ASSQRGGTEAF
TRBD1	TRBV10-3	TRBJ2-5	AIAPGQGIQETQY
.	TRBV5-1	TRBJ2-1	ASSFSGAANEQF
.	TRBV19	TRBJ1-6	ASSIQFTTDNSPLH
.	TRBV5-4	TRBJ1-2	ASSLPRGNYGYT
TRBD2	TRBV5-5	TRBJ2-2	ASSLFSFRGDEPGELF
.	TRBV10-3	TRBJ2-7	AISELPYEQY
TRBD1	TRBV30	TRBJ1-2	AWSGDRGGYGYT
.	TRBV7-6	TRBJ2-7	ASSLAETYEQY
TRBD1	TRBV2	TRBJ2-1	ASSPGWTGADEQF